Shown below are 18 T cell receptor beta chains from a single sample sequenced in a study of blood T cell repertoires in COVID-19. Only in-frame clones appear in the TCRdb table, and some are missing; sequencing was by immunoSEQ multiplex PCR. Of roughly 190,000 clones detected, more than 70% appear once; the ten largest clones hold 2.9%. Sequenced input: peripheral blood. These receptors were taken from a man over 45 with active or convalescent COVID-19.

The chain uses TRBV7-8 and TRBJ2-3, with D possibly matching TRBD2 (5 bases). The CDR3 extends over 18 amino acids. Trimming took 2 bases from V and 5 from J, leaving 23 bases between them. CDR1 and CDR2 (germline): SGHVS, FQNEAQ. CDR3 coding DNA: TGTGCCAGCAGCTTATTGCCAAGGCGGGTGGCCGCTAGAGATACGCAGTATTTT. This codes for CASSLLPRRVAARDTQYF.

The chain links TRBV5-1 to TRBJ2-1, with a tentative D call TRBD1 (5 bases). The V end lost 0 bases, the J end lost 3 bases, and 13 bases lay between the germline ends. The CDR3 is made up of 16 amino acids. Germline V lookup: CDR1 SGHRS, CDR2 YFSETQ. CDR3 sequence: CASSLGAGIDYNEQFF. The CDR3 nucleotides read TGCGCCAGCAGCTTGGGGGCAGGGATAGACTACAATGAGCAGTTCTTC.

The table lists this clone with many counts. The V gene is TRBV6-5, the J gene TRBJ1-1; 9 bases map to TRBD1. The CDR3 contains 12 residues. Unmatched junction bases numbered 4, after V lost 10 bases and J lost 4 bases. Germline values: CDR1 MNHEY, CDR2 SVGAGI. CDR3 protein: CAISTGGTEAFF. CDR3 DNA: TGTGCCATCTCGACAGGGGGCACTGAAGCTTTCTTT.

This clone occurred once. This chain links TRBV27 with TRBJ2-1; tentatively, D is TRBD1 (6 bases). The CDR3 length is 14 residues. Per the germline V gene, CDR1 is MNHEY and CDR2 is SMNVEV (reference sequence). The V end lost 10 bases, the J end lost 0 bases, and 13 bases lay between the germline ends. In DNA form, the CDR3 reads TGTGCCACTTCCCACAGGGACTCCTACAATGAGCAGTTCTTC. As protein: CATSHRDSYNEQFF.

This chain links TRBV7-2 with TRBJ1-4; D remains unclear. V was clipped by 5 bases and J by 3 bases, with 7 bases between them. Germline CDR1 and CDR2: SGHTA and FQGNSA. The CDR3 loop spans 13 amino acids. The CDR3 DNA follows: TGTGCCAGCAGCCGCGTTTCTAATGAAAAACTGTTTTTT. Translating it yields CASSRVSNEKLFF.

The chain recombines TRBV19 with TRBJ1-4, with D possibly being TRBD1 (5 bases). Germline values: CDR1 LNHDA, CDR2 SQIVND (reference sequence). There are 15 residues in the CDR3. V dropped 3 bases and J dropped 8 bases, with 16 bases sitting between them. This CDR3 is CASSIGQGPIEKLFF. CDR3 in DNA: TGTGCCAGTAGTATCGGGCAGGGCCCAATCGAAAAACTGTTTTTT.

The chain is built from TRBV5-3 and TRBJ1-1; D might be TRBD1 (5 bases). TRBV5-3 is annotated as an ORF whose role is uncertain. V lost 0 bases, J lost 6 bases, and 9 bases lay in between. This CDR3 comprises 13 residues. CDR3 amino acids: CARSLGQGSEAFF. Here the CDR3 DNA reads TGTGCCAGAAGCTTGGGCCAGGGCTCTGAAGCTTTCTTT.

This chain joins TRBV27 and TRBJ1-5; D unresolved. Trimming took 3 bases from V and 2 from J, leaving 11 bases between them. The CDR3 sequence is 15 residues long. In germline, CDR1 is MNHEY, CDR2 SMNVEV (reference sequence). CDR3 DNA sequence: TGTGCCAGCAGTTTGGGGAGGTTCGGCAATCAGCCCCAGCATTTT. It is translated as CASSLGRFGNQPQHF.

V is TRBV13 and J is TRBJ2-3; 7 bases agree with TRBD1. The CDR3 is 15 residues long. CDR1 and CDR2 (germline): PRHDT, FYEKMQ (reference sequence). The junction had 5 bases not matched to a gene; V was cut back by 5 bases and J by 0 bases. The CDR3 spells CASSLRDSSTDTQYF. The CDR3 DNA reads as TGTGCCAGCAGCCTCCGGGACAGTAGCACAGATACGCAGTATTTT.

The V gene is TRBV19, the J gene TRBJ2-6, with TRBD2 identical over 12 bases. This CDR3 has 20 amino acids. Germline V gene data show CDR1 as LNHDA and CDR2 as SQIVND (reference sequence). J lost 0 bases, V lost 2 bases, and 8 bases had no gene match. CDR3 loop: CASSIPPLAGGHSGANVLTF. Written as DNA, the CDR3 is TGTGCCAGTAGTATACCCCCACTAGCGGGGGGCCACTCTGGGGCCAACGTCCTGACTTTC.

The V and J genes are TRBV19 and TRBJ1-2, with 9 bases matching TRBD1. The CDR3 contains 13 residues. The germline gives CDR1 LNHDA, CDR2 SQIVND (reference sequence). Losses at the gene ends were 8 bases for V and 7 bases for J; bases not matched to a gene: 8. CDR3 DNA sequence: TGTGCCAGTCGGGACAGGGTGGTCGGTGGCTACACCTTC. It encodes CASRDRVVGGYTF.

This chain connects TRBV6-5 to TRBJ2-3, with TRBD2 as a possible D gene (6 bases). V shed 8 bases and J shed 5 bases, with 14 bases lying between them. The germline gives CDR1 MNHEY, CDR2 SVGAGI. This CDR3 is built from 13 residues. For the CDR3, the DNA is TGTGCCAGCTTCGGCGGGGTCGAAGATACGCAGTATTTT. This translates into CASFGGVEDTQYF.

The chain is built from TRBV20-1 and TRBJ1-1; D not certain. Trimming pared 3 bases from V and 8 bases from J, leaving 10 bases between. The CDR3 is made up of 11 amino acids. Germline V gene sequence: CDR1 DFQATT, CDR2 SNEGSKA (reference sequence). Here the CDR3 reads CSARRLPEAFF. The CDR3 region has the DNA TGCAGTGCTAGGCGGCTTCCCGAAGCTTTCTTT.

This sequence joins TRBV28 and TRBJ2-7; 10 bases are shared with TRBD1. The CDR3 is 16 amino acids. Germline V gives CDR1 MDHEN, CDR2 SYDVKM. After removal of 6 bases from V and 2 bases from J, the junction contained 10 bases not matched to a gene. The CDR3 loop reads CASRGGGQGFPYEQYF. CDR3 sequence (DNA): TGTGCCAGCAGGGGCGGGGGACAGGGGTTTCCCTACGAGCAGTACTTC.

CDR3 sequence reads: CASSNRGLEETQYF. The CDR3 DNA follows: TGTGCCAGCTCAAACCGGGGACTCGAAGAGACCCAGTACTTC. This chain links TRBV18 with TRBJ2-5; weak D call: TRBD2 (6 bases). Germline V gene sequence: CDR1 KGHSH, CDR2 LQKENI. This CDR3 contains 14 residues. Trimming took off 5 bases at V and 3 bases at J, with 13 bases between the two ends.

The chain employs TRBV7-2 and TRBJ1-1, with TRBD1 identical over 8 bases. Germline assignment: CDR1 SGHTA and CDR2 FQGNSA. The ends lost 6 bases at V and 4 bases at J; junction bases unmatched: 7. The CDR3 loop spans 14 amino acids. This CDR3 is CASRKQGVGTEAFF. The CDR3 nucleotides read TGTGCCAGCAGGAAACAGGGGGTCGGCACTGAAGCTTTCTTT.

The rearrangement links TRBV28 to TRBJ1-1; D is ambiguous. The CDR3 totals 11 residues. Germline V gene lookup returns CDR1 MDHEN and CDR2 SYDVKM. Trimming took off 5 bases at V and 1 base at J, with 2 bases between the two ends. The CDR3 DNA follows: TGTGCCAGCAGTCAGAACACTGAAGCTTTCTTT. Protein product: CASSQNTEAFF.

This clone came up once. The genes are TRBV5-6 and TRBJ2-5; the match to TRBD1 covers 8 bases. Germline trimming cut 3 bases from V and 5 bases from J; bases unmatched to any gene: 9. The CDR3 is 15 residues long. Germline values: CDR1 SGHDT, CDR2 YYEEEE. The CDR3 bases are TGTGCCAGCAGCTCGACCAGGGGGCTGGCGGAGACCCAGTACTTC. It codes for CASSSTRGLAETQYF. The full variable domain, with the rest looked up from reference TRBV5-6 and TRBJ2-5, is DAGVTQSPTHLIKTRGQQVTLRCSPKSGHDTVSWYQQALGQGPQFIFQYYEEEERQRGNFPDRFSGHQFPNYSSELNVNALLLGDSALYLCASSSTRGLAETQYFGPGTRLLVL.